These 24 T cell receptor beta chains were all obtained from the same sample, sequenced in a study of cytomegalovirus exposure and HLA in healthy donors (dated by TCRdb to about 2017). The library was produced with the immunoSEQ multiplex PCR assay. The multiplex PCR relied on a mix of 60 forward primers for TCR Vbeta segments and 13 reverse primers for TCR Jbeta segments. This immuneACCESS table, as held by TCRdb, lists in-frame sequences with V and J called but not all clones. Of the missing ones, under half trace to an unresolved V gene in checked studies; the others have no known cause. The sample data list approximately 170,000 clones, and 65% to 85% of these were observed just once. Over 0.65% of the sample belongs to the ten largest clones. The sample consisted of PBMCs. These TCRs come from a woman aged 18-29 years in good health and CMV-seronegative.

The chain couples TRBV30 to TRBJ1-1; perhaps TRBD1 as D (5 bases). Looked up from germline, CDR1 is GTSNPN and CDR2 is SVGIG (reference sequence). The CDR3 is 14 amino acids. The V end was cut by 2 bases, the J end by 1 base, with 11 bases between. This CDR3 is CAWSFGHENTEAFF. In DNA form, the CDR3 reads TGTGCCTGGAGTTTCGGACATGAGAACACTGAAGCTTTCTTT. Drawing the rest from reference TRBV30 and TRBJ1-1, the complete variable domain is SQTIHQWPATLVQPVGSPLSLECTVEGTSNPNLYWYRQAAGRGLQLLFYSVGIGQISSEVPQNLSASRPQDRQFILSSKKLLLSDSGFYLCAWSFGHENTEAFFGQGTRLTVV.

The chain combines TRBV29-1 with TRBJ2-1; possibly TRBD2 for D (5 bases). Germline lookup yields CDR1 SQVTM and CDR2 ANQGSEA. This CDR3 contains 11 residues. V shed 0 bases and J shed 12 bases, with 9 bases lying between them. The CDR3 DNA sequence: TGCAGCGTTGAAGATAGCCGGGGGCAGTTCTTC. Protein sequence: CSVEDSRGQFF.

This chain links TRBV4-2 with TRBJ2-7, with 9 bases fitting TRBD2. The CDR3 consists of 16 residues. Germline V gene lookup returns CDR1 LGHNA and CDR2 YNFKEQ. The junction had 13 bases not matched to a gene; V was cut back by 4 bases and J by 6 bases. CDR3 nucleotides: TGTGCCAGCAGCCCCAGGGGGGCTAGCGGGACCGGCGAGCAGTACTTC. It codes for CASSPRGASGTGEQYF.

This clone was detected once. V and J are TRBV28 and TRBJ2-1, with TRBD2 matching over 11 bases. The germline CDR1 and CDR2 sequences are MDHEN and SYDVKM. Trimming at V came to 6 bases and at J to 4 bases, leaving 5 bases not matched to a gene. The CDR3 spans 15 residues. CDR3 in DNA: TGTGCCAGCAGACAGACTAGCGGGACATACAATGAGCAGTTCTTC. This sequence encodes CASRQTSGTYNEQFF.

CDR3 loop: CASSQDWDRAGTEAFF. The CDR3 DNA is TGTGCCAGCAGCCAAGACTGGGACAGGGCGGGAACTGAAGCTTTCTTT. This chain uses TRBV4-2 with TRBJ1-1, with 9 nucleotides matching TRBD1. Germline values: CDR1 LGHNA, CDR2 YNFKEQ. The junction had 7 bases not matched to a gene; V was cut back by 0 bases and J by 5 bases. The CDR3 is made up of 16 amino acids.

The chain has TRBV28 and TRBJ2-4, with 7 positions matching TRBD2. The CDR3 is 13 amino acids. Germline-derived CDR1 and CDR2 are MDHEN and SYDVKM. With V trimmed by 6 bases and J by 6 bases, 5 bases remained unmatched. Here the CDR3 reads CASRWGGGNIQYF. The CDR3 bases are TGTGCCAGCAGATGGGGGGGTGGAAACATTCAGTACTTC.

The chain couples TRBV29-1 to TRBJ2-1; 8 bases align to TRBD2. CDR3 size: 13 residues. Unmatched junction bases numbered 5, after V lost 8 bases and J lost 2 bases. Per germline, CDR1 SQVTM and CDR2 ANQGSEA. As DNA, the CDR3 is TGCAGCCAGAGTAGCGGGGCCTACAATGAGCAGTTCTTC. Amino acids: CSQSSGAYNEQFF.

The rearrangement joins TRBV28 to TRBJ1-1; D perhaps matches TRBD1 (6 bases). Per germline, CDR1 MDHEN and CDR2 SYDVKM. Trimming took 5 bases from V and 8 from J, leaving 12 bases between them. The CDR3 sequence is 12 residues long. The CDR3 loop is CASSPRQEEAFF. DNA for the CDR3: TGTGCCAGCAGTCCACGACAGGAGGAAGCTTTCTTT.

The chain links TRBV21-1 to TRBJ2-3; TRBD2 was called by the table and not checked on the DNA. TRBV21-1 represents a pseudogene. The CDR3 has 15 residues. Here the CDR3 reads CASSTSSGRTDTQYF. The CDR3 DNA sequence: TGTGCCAGCAGCACATCTAGCGGGAGGACGGATACGCAGTATTTT.

This chain connects TRBV5-6 to TRBJ2-1; D may be TRBD2 (5 bases). Trimming took off 4 bases at V and 7 bases at J, with 18 bases between the two ends. The CDR3 length is 15 residues. CDR1 and CDR2 from the germline V gene are SGHDT and YYEEEE. CDR3 DNA sequence: TGTGCCAGCAGCGGGATGGCGGGTACGGGGAATGAGCAGTTCTTC. It yields the protein CASSGMAGTGNEQFF.

This clone has a handful of counts. This chain links TRBV28 with TRBJ2-7; TRBD2 matches at 10 bases. Germline CDR1 is MDHEN and CDR2 is SYDVKM. V shed 4 bases, J shed 4 bases, and the junction held 4 bases outside the gene matches. There are 14 residues in the CDR3. The CDR3 loop reads CASSSGLAVYEQYF. In nucleotides, the CDR3 is TGTGCCAGCAGTTCAGGACTAGCGGTATACGAGCAGTACTTC.

V is TRBV28 and J is TRBJ2-1, with TRBD2 identical over 7 bases. V lost 5 bases to trimming and J lost 4 bases; unmatched junction nucleotides: 8. CDR1 MDHEN and CDR2 SYDVKM come from the germline V gene. This CDR3 has 15 amino acids. The CDR3 is CASSLGLDFYNEQFF. The CDR3 nucleotides read TGTGCCAGCAGTCTCGGACTAGACTTTTACAATGAGCAGTTCTTC.

This chain connects TRBV28 to TRBJ1-4; D call uncertain. V was shortened by 3 bases and J by 7 bases, with 15 bases between the two germline ends. From germline, CDR1 is MDHEN and CDR2 SYDVKM. This CDR3 contains 15 residues. The CDR3 is CASSLPGRVVEKLFF. The CDR3 DNA follows: TGTGCCAGCAGTTTGCCCGGGCGGGTCGTTGAAAAACTGTTTTTT.

The chain uses TRBV19 and TRBJ2-5; 7 nucleotides align to TRBD1. Judging by the DNA end, TRBJ2-7 fits better; the J call may be wrong. The germline gives CDR1 LNHDA, CDR2 SQIVND (reference sequence). This CDR3 region has 14 residues. The CDR3 DNA reads TGTGCCAGTAGTAGGCCGGGACAGACCTACGAGCAGTACTTC. Protein: CASSRPGQTYEQYF.

The V and J genes are TRBV7-6 and TRBJ1-2; tentative D call: TRBD1 (6 bases). The CDR3 sequence is 15 residues long. Trimming stripped 5 bases from V and 3 bases from J, with 16 bases between. Looked up from germline, CDR1 is SGHVS and CDR2 is FNYEAQ. CDR3 amino acids: CASSIRDNVYYGYTF. The CDR3 DNA follows: TGTGCCAGCAGCATCCGGGACAACGTCTACTATGGCTACACCTTC. Combining the CDR3 with reference TRBV7-6 and TRBJ1-2 gives the whole variable domain GAGVSQSPRYKVTKRGQDVALRCDPISGHVSLYWYRQALGQGPEFLTYFNYEAQQDKSGLPNDRFSAERPEGSISTLTIQRTEQRDSAMYRCASSIRDNVYYGYTFGSGTRLTVV.

The chain has TRBV5-6 and TRBJ2-1, with 11 bases matching TRBD2. V trimming: 3 bases; J trimming: 6 bases; junction bases outside the gene matches: 5. CDR1 and CDR2 (germline): SGHDT, YYEEEE. The CDR3 contains 15 residues. The CDR3 nucleotides read TGTGCCAGCAGCTACCTTAGCGGGAGGGGCAATGAGCAGTTCTTC. Translated: CASSYLSGRGNEQFF. Full variable domain (missing parts from reference TRBV5-6 and TRBJ2-1): DAGVTQSPTHLIKTRGQQVTLRCSPKSGHDTVSWYQQALGQGPQFIFQYYEEEERQRGNFPDRFSGHQFPNYSSELNVNALLLGDSALYLCASSYLSGRGNEQFFGPGTRLTVL.

The chain employs TRBV5-8 and TRBJ2-7; no definite D call. This CDR3 spans 13 amino acids. V lost 2 bases and J 4 bases, leaving 10 bases between the germline ends. CDR1 SGHTS and CDR2 YDEGEE come from the germline V gene. This chain's CDR3 is CASSFPYLYEQYF. The CDR3 coding sequence is TGTGCCAGCAGCTTTCCGTATTTGTACGAGCAGTACTTC.

The chain uses TRBV11-3 and TRBJ2-1, with 8 bases fitting TRBD1. CDR3 length: 12 amino acids. Per the germline V gene, CDR1 is SGHNT and CDR2 is YENEEA. V was pared by 3 bases and J by 11 bases, with 3 bases of the junction left unmatched. In nucleotides, the CDR3 is TGTGCCAGCAGCTTCGACAGGGGAAAGCAGTTCTTC. Residues: CASSFDRGKQFF.

The chain joins TRBV5-8 to TRBJ2-7, with no clear D. CDR1 is SGHTS, CDR2 YDEGEE, per germline. This CDR3 contains 12 residues. The germline V and J ends were trimmed by 2 bases and 6 bases, with 9 bases remaining between them. This CDR3 reads CASSFRRPEQYF. As DNA, the CDR3 is TGTGCCAGCAGCTTTCGCAGGCCCGAGCAGTACTTC.

This clone appeared once. The rearrangement joins TRBV30 to TRBJ1-4, with a possible D match to TRBD1 (5 bases). The CDR3 has 15 residues. Germline assignment: CDR1 GTSNPN and CDR2 SVGIG (reference sequence). Trimming removed 3 bases at V and 0 bases at J, with 11 bases between. DNA for the CDR3: TGTGCCTGGAGACGGGGGGTCACAACTAATGAAAAACTGTTTTTT. Encoded protein: CAWRRGVTTNEKLFF.

The J gene is TRBJ1-2, the V gene TRBV9; D is unclear. The V end lost 0 bases, the J end lost 4 bases, and 10 bases lay between the germline ends. The CDR3 runs to 14 residues. Germline CDR1 SGDLS, CDR2 YYNGEE. The CDR3 sequence is CASSVDSGPYGYTF. The CDR3, as DNA: TGTGCCAGCAGCGTAGATTCAGGTCCCTATGGCTACACCTTC.

This clone occurred a few times. CDR3 DNA sequence: TGTGCCAGCAGCTTGAGCCTCGGGACAGGGGCGGGCTACACCTTC. As protein: CASSLSLGTGAGYTF. This sequence joins TRBV7-9 and TRBJ1-2, with 10 positions matching TRBD1. Germline trimming cut 3 bases from V and 8 bases from J; bases unmatched to any gene: 9. The CDR3 consists of 15 residues. Per germline, CDR1 SEHNR and CDR2 FQNEAQ (reference sequence).

V gene TRBV27 combines with J gene TRBJ2-2; D is possibly TRBD1 (5 bases). This CDR3 contains 13 residues. Germline CDR1 MNHEY, CDR2 SMNVEV (reference sequence). V lost 9 bases and J lost 3, with 11 bases in between. The CDR3 loop reads CASRTTDTGELFF. CDR3 nucleotides: TGTGCCAGTCGGACAACGGACACCGGGGAGCTGTTTTTT.

This chain links TRBV29-1 with TRBJ1-1; D is perhaps TRBD1 (5 bases). Germline V CDR1 and CDR2: SQVTM, ANQGSEA. The CDR3 loop spans 11 amino acids. With 3 bases removed from V and 6 bases from J, the gap between germline ends came to 8 bases. Here the CDR3 DNA reads TGCAGCGTTGACCCAGGGTCTGAAGCTTTCTTT. Its translation: CSVDPGSEAFF. Variable domain in full (rest from reference TRBV29-1 and TRBJ1-1): SAVISQKPSRDICQRGTSLTIQCQVDSQVTMMFWYRQQPGQSLTLIATANQGSEATYESGFVIDKFPISRPNLTFSTLTVSNMSPEDSSIYLCSVDPGSEAFFGQGTRLTVV.